Listed below are T cell receptor beta chains from one sample, sequenced in a study of T cells in tumors after PD-1 blockade. Produced via immunoSEQ multiplex PCR; TCRdb's table is partial and in-frame only. The sample gives more than 50,000 clones, around 72% of which show up once; 4% to 5% is in the top ten. The sequencing here drew on PBMCs, taken after anti-PD-1 treatment. These receptors were taken from a human donor with basal cell carcinoma. Both conserved end residues are part of each CDR3. The D gene is left open where the match is weak. The listing skips clone size in some rows; elsewhere it reads once, few, many or a size class.

d_call	clone_size	j_call	v_call	cdr3_nt	cdr3_aa
-	-	TRBJ1-6	TRBV4-1	TGCGCCAGCAGCCAAGCCGGTCTGGCTAATTCACCCCTCCACTTT	CASSQAGLANSPLHF
-	few	TRBJ1-5	TRBV5-6	TGTGCCAGCAGCTTCGGGCAGGATCAGCCCCAGCATTTT	CASSFGQDQPQHF
-	-	TRBJ1-2	TRBV11-1	TGTGCCAGCAGCGCCCCTGGGACCGTCGGAGGCTACACCTTC	CASSAPGTVGGYTF
-	-	TRBJ1-1	TRBV29-1	TGCAGCGTTGTCCTGCGGGCGGCTGATACTGAAGCTTTCTTT	CSVVLRAADTEAFF
TRBD2	-	TRBJ2-5	TRBV6-1	TGTGCCAGCAGTGGAGGACTAGCGGGGGGGGAAGAGACCCAGTACTTC	CASSGGLAGGEETQYF
TRBD2	-	TRBJ2-1	TRBV10-2	TGCGCCAGCAGTGAGTCGATAGGGACTAGGGACAATGAGCAGTTCTTC	CASSESIGTRDNEQFF
TRBD2	-	TRBJ2-4	TRBV6-1	TGTGCCAGCAGTGAAGCCGGGGGGTTTGCCAAAAACATTCAGTACTTC	CASSEAGGFAKNIQYF
TRBD2	-	TRBJ2-2	TRBV19	TGTGCCAGTAATGACGGGGGGGCCGGGGAGCTGTTTTTT	CASNDGGAGELFF
-	-	TRBJ1-4	TRBV5-4	TGTGCCAGCAGCTTGGGGGCCCAGGGGGAAAAACTGTTTTTT	CASSLGAQGEKLFF
-	-	TRBJ1-5	TRBV28	TGTGCCAGCAGTTTATCGGCAAGTACCGAGCCCCAGCATTTT	CASSLSASTEPQHF
TRBD1	few	TRBJ1-5	TRBV7-2	TGTGCCAGCAGCTTTAGGGGGCCCACCCAGCAGCCCCAGCATTTT	CASSFRGPTQQPQHF
TRBD1	few	TRBJ2-7	TRBV6-5	TGTGCCAGCAGGGGACAGGGGGCCCTCGAGCAGTACTTC	CASRGQGALEQYF
-	-	TRBJ1-5	TRBV19	TGTGCCAGCCGCGTCGGAGGGAAACAGCCCCAGCATTTT	CASRVGGKQPQHF
-	-	TRBJ2-6	TRBV3-1/TRBV3-2	TGTGCCAGCGGGCTTTTTAGCTCTGGGGCCAACGTCCTGACTTTC	CASGLFSSGANVLTF
-	-	TRBJ1-2	TRBV11-1	TGTGCCAGCAGCTTAGAGAGGGGAGCTAACTATGGCTACACCTTC	CASSLERGANYGYTF
-	-	TRBJ1-3	TRBV18	TGTGCCAGCTCACCAAACGTCAGGGCTGGAAACACCATATATTTT	CASSPNVRAGNTIYF
-	-	TRBJ1-1	TRBV6-4	TGTGCCACGTCCACAGGGCATGAACACACTGAAGCTTTCTTT	CATSTGHEHTEAFF
-	-	TRBJ2-7	TRBV27	TGTGCCAGCAGAAGCCGCACCTACGAGCAGTACTTC	CASRSRTYEQYF
TRBD1	-	TRBJ2-4	TRBV19	TGTGCCAGTAGTGGGGGACAGGGCGTACTAGCCAAAAACATTCAGTACTTC	CASSGGQGVLAKNIQYF
TRBD2	-	TRBJ2-2	TRBV2	TGTGCCAGCGAGACCGGGACTACAAACACCGGGGAGCTGTTTTTT	CASETGTTNTGELFF
-	-	TRBJ2-1	TRBV5-1	TGCGCCAGCAGCTTGGACTTCCACTCAGGTGAGCAGTTCTTC	CASSLDFHSGEQFF
-	-	TRBJ1-1	TRBV21-1	TGTGCCAGCAGCAAAGAGGTGTGGACCATCCCGGAGGGGAACACTGAAGCTTTCTTT	CASSKEVWTIPEGNTEAFF
TRBD1	-	TRBJ1-6	TRBV30	TGTGCCTGGAGTGTAAGACGCCCGGGACAGGGGGCCGCTCCTATCAATTCACCCCTCCACTTT	CAWSVRRPGQGAAPINSPLHF
-	-	TRBJ2-2	TRBV2	TGTGCCAGCAGTGCCCCCAGCAGGGGAAACACCGGGGAGCTGTTTTTT	CASSAPSRGNTGELFF
-	-	TRBJ2-1	TRBV21-1	TGTGCCAGCAGCGCTAGCGGGGTAGCCTACAATGAGCAGTTCTTC	CASSASGVAYNEQFF
TRBD1	-	TRBJ2-5	TRBV28	TGTGCCAGCGAATTCCCCGGGACAGCAATGAAGTACTTC	CASEFPGTAMKYF
TRBD1	once	TRBJ1-1	TRBV11-3	TGTGCCAGCAGCTTGGGACAGGGGAGTGAAGCTTTCTTT	CASSLGQGSEAFF
-	-	TRBJ2-3	TRBV15	TGTGCCACCAGCAGAGATGGTAAGGCAGATACGCAGTATTTT	CATSRDGKADTQYF
TRBD1	-	TRBJ2-2	TRBV30	TGTGCCTGGAGTTTCCCGTGGGACAGGAACACCGGGGAGCTGTTTTTT	CAWSFPWDRNTGELFF
-	-	TRBJ1-2	TRBV5-1	TGCGCCAGCAGCCTTTGGGGGTGGACAGACCTTACTGGAGGCTACACCTTC	CASSLWGWTDLTGGYTF
-	-	TRBJ2-1	TRBV7-2	TGTGCCAGCACCCGGACATTTTACGATGAGCAGTTCTTC	CASTRTFYDEQFF
-	-	TRBJ2-2	TRBV6-2/TRBV6-3	TGTGCCAGCAGTTACTCTGGCGACACCGGGGAGCTGTTTTTT	CASSYSGDTGELFF
TRBD1	-	TRBJ2-7	TRBV5-1	TGCGCCAGTCGAACCGGGACAGGGGGCTACGAGCAGTACTTC	CASRTGTGGYEQYF
-	-	TRBJ1-2	TRBV24-1	TGTGCCACCAGTCCCCGATCGGGGGGCAGGGGTGAGGGCTACACCTTC	CATSPRSGGRGEGYTF
TRBD1	few	TRBJ1-1	TRBV3-1/TRBV3-2	TGTGCCAGCAGCCAGGTGGGACAGGCTCGTGGGGGAGCTTTCTTT	CASSQVGQARGGAFF
TRBD2	-	TRBJ2-5	TRBV18	TGTGCCAGCTCACTACTGAGCGGGGGACAAGAGACCCAGTACTTC	CASSLLSGGQETQYF
-	-	TRBJ2-2	TRBV19	TGTGCCAGTAGGACAACGAACACCGGGGAGCTGTTTTTT	CASRTTNTGELFF
-	-	TRBJ1-4	TRBV4-1	TGCGCCAGCAGCCAAGATAAGCGAGGGGGTATAGCTAATGAAAAACTGTTTTTT	CASSQDKRGGIANEKLFF
TRBD1	-	TRBJ1-2	TRBV28	TGTGCCAGCAGTTTGACAGGGGGCAATATTGGCTACACCTTC	CASSLTGGNIGYTF
-	-	TRBJ2-3	TRBV10-2	TGCGCCAGCAGTGAACTAGTCACAGATACGCAGTATTTT	CASSELVTDTQYF
-	-	TRBJ1-2	TRBV25-1	TGTGCCAGCAGTGAACCTAGGCAGGGAAGCCCGGGGGGCTACACCTTC	CASSEPRQGSPGGYTF
TRBD1	-	TRBJ2-5	TRBV7-9	TGTGCCAGCAGCTCAGGGGACAGGGGAAGGGTAGAGACCCAGTACTTC	CASSSGDRGRVETQYF
-	-	TRBJ1-5	TRBV30	TGTGCTGGAAAGATATTGGAGTTCCTTCCCCAGCATTTT	CAGKILEFLPQHF
-	-	TRBJ1-2	TRBV10-3	TGTGCCATCAGTGACCGAACTAACTATGGCTACACCTTC	CAISDRTNYGYTF
-	few	TRBJ1-5	TRBV6-5	TGTGCCAGCAGTAGAAGACAGGATAGCAATCAGCCCCAGCATTTT	CASSRRQDSNQPQHF
TRBD2	-	TRBJ2-2	TRBV30	TGTGCCTGGACGCGCCGGGGAGGGACCGGGGAGCTGTTTTTT	CAWTRRGGTGELFF
-	-	TRBJ2-5	TRBV29-1	TGCAGCGCACGAGGGTCCGGGACTGGGGAGACCCAGTACTTC	CSARGSGTGETQYF
TRBD1	-	TRBJ1-4	TRBV19	TGTGCCAGTAGTGCGCAAACAGGGGGAATTGAAAAACTGTTTTTT	CASSAQTGGIEKLFF
-	-	TRBJ1-3	TRBV30	TGTGCCTGGAAGGCGTCTGGAAACACCATATATTTT	CAWKASGNTIYF
TRBD1	few	TRBJ1-5	TRBV5-1	TGCGCCAGCAGCTTGGGGGACAGAAATCAGCCCCAGCATTTT	CASSLGDRNQPQHF
-	-	TRBJ2-7	TRBV7-9	TGTGCCAGCAGCTTAGGCGGGACAGTGGGCTCCTACGAGCAGTACTTC	CASSLGGTVGSYEQYF
TRBD2	-	TRBJ2-7	TRBV7-2	TGTGCCAGCAGCTTAGGCGGCGGGGGGGCATTTAACGAGCAGTACTTC	CASSLGGGGAFNEQYF
-	-	TRBJ1-2	TRBV18	TGTGCCAGCTCACCCGTCGGCAACTATGGCTACACCTTC	CASSPVGNYGYTF
-	-	TRBJ2-7	TRBV18	TGTGCCAGCTCACCACTGGGGGATCCCTCCTACGAGCAGTACTTC	CASSPLGDPSYEQYF
-	once	TRBJ1-5	TRBV15	TGTGCCACCAGCAGAGATTGGTCGGGAGCAGTCGAGGGGCTTAATCAGCCCCAGCATTTT	CATSRDWSGAVEGLNQPQHF
-	-	TRBJ1-2	TRBV6-5	TGTGCCAGCAGTTCCCTTCCAGGGCAGGGAAGCTATGGCTACACCTTC	CASSSLPGQGSYGYTF
TRBD1	few	TRBJ2-3	TRBV18	TGTGCCAGCTCACCAGGGGACAGGGCCACCACAGATACGCAGTATTTT	CASSPGDRATTDTQYF